This T cell receptor beta chain came from a study of blood T cell repertoires in COVID-19. For the study at large: Collection of acute and convalescent COVID-19 samples took place in the United States, Italy and Spain.

Trimming removed 3 bases at V and 6 bases at J, with 5 bases between. CDR3 length: 11 amino acids. The authors' processing: Quantification of nucleated cells was approximated via reference gene primer amplification. Sequenced by immunoSEQ multiplex PCR; TCRdb stores in-frame clones only, minus some. V, J and clone size are those of that table, while D and trimming were read from the DNA. The sample holds approximately 97,000 clones; 70% to 85% are singletons and the top ten take about 9%. The chain couples TRBV12-3 or TRBV12-4 to TRBJ1-1; D remains ambiguous. Sequences were obtained from peripheral blood. The sequence was obtained from a man aged 60 to 69 with active or convalescent COVID-19. DNA for the CDR3: TGTGCCAGCAGTTTTACAGCTGAAGCTTTCTTT. Its protein is CASSFTAEAFF.